The T cell receptor beta chain described here comes from a study of naive and memory T cell subsets. This clonotype was seen ten or more times. Ligated cDNA underwent four rounds of PCR with nested alpha and beta constant region primers and SP2. MiXCR, applied by TCRdb to the 5' RACE reads, yields one record per CDR3 protein. In the table there are roughly 48,000 distinct CDR3 sequences, approximately 4.5% of which are singletons. The library had UMIs added by 3' ligation of an oligonucleotide to TCR cDNA. Adult healthy volunteers gave 2.5 ml peripheral blood for whole-blood RNA. Germline CDR1 LGHNA, CDR2 YNFKEQ. J gave up 5 bases and V 5 bases, and 7 bases lay outside the gene matches. The CDR3 sequence is 14 residues long.

This sequence originates from a female donor in good health. J is TRBJ2-5 and V is TRBV4-2; TRBD1 agrees at 8 bases. CDR3 sequence reads: CASSKGQEVETQYF. The CDR3 bases are TGTGCCAGCAGCAAGGGACAGGAGGTGGAGACCCAGTACTTC.